A selection of T cell receptor beta chains follows, all from one sample in a study of CD8 T cells in ankylosing spondylitis. TCRdb called the 5' RACE reads again in MiXCR, with one record for every CDR3 protein. The sample includes 350,000 to 550,000 distinct CDR3 sequences, roughly a quarter of them seen just once. Sequencing used blood, either unsorted or a sorted T cell fraction (not recorded which). The receptors here all came from a male donor with ankylosing spondylitis. Each CDR3 is given with its conserved first and last residue. D genes are given only for firm matches. Where a row states a size, it is once, few, many or the class of an expanded clone; other rows omit it.

D gene: NA; V gene: TRBV19; J gene: TRBJ1-1; clone size: NA; CDR3 protein: CASSIPSRALNTEAFF; CDR3 DNA: TGTGCCAGTAGTATTCCCAGCCGGGCACTGAACACTGAAGCTTTCTTT
D gene: NA; V gene: TRBV6-1; J gene: TRBJ1-2; clone size: few; CDR3 protein: CASSESGAYGYTF; CDR3 DNA: TGTGCCAGCAGTGAATCAGGGGCCTATGGCTACACCTTC
D gene: TRBD2; V gene: TRBV5-1; J gene: TRBJ2-2; clone size: NA; CDR3 protein: CASSFRLAGINTGELFF; CDR3 DNA: TGCGCCAGCAGCTTTCGACTAGCGGGGATTAACACCGGGGAGCTGTTTTTT
D gene: NA; V gene: TRBV9; J gene: TRBJ2-1; clone size: NA; CDR3 protein: CASSKYGGLNEQFF; CDR3 DNA: TGTGCCAGCAGCAAGTACGGAGGGTTAAATGAGCAGTTCTTC
D gene: NA; V gene: TRBV5-1; J gene: TRBJ2-7; clone size: few; CDR3 protein: CASSLLDGAYEQYF; CDR3 DNA: TGCGCCAGCAGCCTCCTGGACGGCGCCTACGAGCAGTACTTC
D gene: NA; V gene: TRBV2; J gene: TRBJ2-5; clone size: few; CDR3 protein: CASMGPGQTQYF; CDR3 DNA: TGTGCCAGCATGGGACCGGGACAGACCCAGTACTTC
D gene: NA; V gene: TRBV7-9; J gene: TRBJ1-4; clone size: few; CDR3 protein: CASSLMGNEKLFF; CDR3 DNA: TGTGCCAGCAGCTTGATGGGTAATGAAAAACTGTTTTTT
D gene: NA; V gene: TRBV27; J gene: TRBJ2-5; clone size: few; CDR3 protein: CASSFRGGPYQETQYF; CDR3 DNA: TGTGCCAGCAGTTTCAGGGGAGGCCCCTACCAAGAGACCCAGTACTTC
D gene: NA; V gene: TRBV29-1; J gene: TRBJ2-5; clone size: NA; CDR3 protein: CSVDSRLETQYF; CDR3 DNA: TGCAGCGTTGACAGTAGGTTGGAGACCCAGTACTTC
D gene: NA; V gene: TRBV11-2; J gene: TRBJ2-3; clone size: few; CDR3 protein: CASSLGGRDTSTQYF; CDR3 DNA: TGTGCCAGCAGCTTAGGGGGCAGGGACACTTCGACGCAGTATTTT
D gene: TRBD2; V gene: TRBV5-1; J gene: TRBJ2-2; clone size: few; CDR3 protein: CASSLDRREGRTGELFF; CDR3 DNA: TGCGCCAGCAGCTTGGATCGGCGGGAGGGCCGCACCGGGGAGCTGTTTTTT
D gene: TRBD1; V gene: TRBV11-1; J gene: TRBJ1-1; clone size: NA; CDR3 protein: CASTWGTGATTSNTEAFF; CDR3 DNA: TGTGCCAGCACTTGGGGGACAGGGGCGACGACGTCGAACACTGAAGCTTTCTTT
D gene: NA; V gene: TRBV29-1; J gene: TRBJ1-4; clone size: many; CDR3 protein: CSVATVNEKLFF; CDR3 DNA: TGCAGCGTTGCAACAGTAAATGAAAAACTGTTTTTT
D gene: NA; V gene: TRBV7-2; J gene: TRBJ2-3; clone size: few; CDR3 protein: CASSFGITSSTDTQYF; CDR3 DNA: TGTGCCAGCAGCTTCGGAATTACCTCTAGCACAGATACGCAGTATTTT
D gene: TRBD2; V gene: TRBV6-2/TRBV6-3; J gene: TRBJ2-3; clone size: NA; CDR3 protein: CASRAWTSGSRDTQYF; CDR3 DNA: TGTGCCAGCAGAGCATGGACTAGCGGGAGTAGAGATACGCAGTATTTT
D gene: TRBD2; V gene: TRBV20-1; J gene: TRBJ2-3; clone size: NA; CDR3 protein: CSASERSGTDTQYF; CDR3 DNA: TGCAGTGCTAGCGAACGTAGCGGGACAGATACGCAGTATTTT
D gene: TRBD1; V gene: TRBV5-5; J gene: TRBJ1-2; clone size: NA; CDR3 protein: CASSLAPLGTVNYGYTF; CDR3 DNA: TGTGCCAGCAGCTTGGCCCCTTTAGGGACAGTTAACTATGGCTACACCTTC
D gene: NA; V gene: TRBV5-1; J gene: TRBJ2-3; clone size: few; CDR3 protein: CASSTDGGWVDTQYF; CDR3 DNA: TGCGCCAGCAGCACGGATGGGGGCTGGGTAGATACGCAGTATTTT
D gene: NA; V gene: TRBV11-2; J gene: TRBJ1-1; clone size: NA; CDR3 protein: CASSPWGEASF; CDR3 DNA: TGTGCCAGCAGCCCTTGGGGGGAGGCTTCCTTT
D gene: TRBD1; V gene: TRBV5-4; J gene: TRBJ1-1; clone size: once; CDR3 protein: CASSRDRYSTEAFF; CDR3 DNA: TGTGCCAGCAGTCGGGACAGGTACTCCACTGAAGCTTTCTTT
D gene: NA; V gene: TRBV12-3/TRBV12-4; J gene: TRBJ1-5; clone size: NA; CDR3 protein: CASSRNVGQPGPQHF; CDR3 DNA: TGTGCCAGCAGCCGTAACGTCGGGCAGCCGGGTCCCCAGCATTTT
D gene: NA; V gene: TRBV5-1; J gene: TRBJ2-7; clone size: NA; CDR3 protein: CASSYGSYEQYF; CDR3 DNA: TGCGCCAGCAGCTACGGGAGCTACGAGCAGTACTTC
D gene: NA; V gene: TRBV21-1; J gene: TRBJ2-1; clone size: few; CDR3 protein: CASSKPASALYNEQFF; CDR3 DNA: TGTGCCAGCAGCAAACCGGCTAGCGCACTCTACAATGAGCAGTTCTTC
D gene: NA; V gene: TRBV7-9; J gene: TRBJ2-1; clone size: few; CDR3 protein: CASSLSAGLYNEQFF; CDR3 DNA: TGTGCCAGCAGCTTATCAGCGGGCTTATACAATGAGCAGTTCTTC
D gene: TRBD1; V gene: TRBV5-1; J gene: TRBJ2-1; clone size: few; CDR3 protein: CASSREGTGYNEQFF; CDR3 DNA: TGCGCCAGCAGCCGCGAAGGGACAGGGTACAATGAGCAGTTCTTC
D gene: NA; V gene: TRBV20-1; J gene: TRBJ1-5; clone size: few; CDR3 protein: CSAPYSNQPQHF; CDR3 DNA: TGCAGTGCCCCATATAGCAATCAGCCCCAGCATTTT
D gene: TRBD1; V gene: TRBV7-8; J gene: TRBJ2-1; clone size: NA; CDR3 protein: CASSVGQGSAEQFF; CDR3 DNA: TGTGCCAGCAGCGTAGGACAGGGTAGTGCTGAGCAGTTCTTC
D gene: NA; V gene: TRBV5-1; J gene: TRBJ1-1; clone size: NA; CDR3 protein: CASNRWSAMNTEAFF; CDR3 DNA: TGCGCCAGCAACCGATGGAGCGCCATGAACACTGAAGCTTTCTTT
D gene: TRBD2; V gene: TRBV29-1; J gene: TRBJ2-3; clone size: NA; CDR3 protein: CSVEDQRERTDTQYF; CDR3 DNA: TGCAGCGTTGAAGATCAGCGGGAGAGGACAGATACGCAGTATTTT
D gene: TRBD1; V gene: TRBV5-6; J gene: TRBJ1-3; clone size: NA; CDR3 protein: CASRTGSSGNTIYF; CDR3 DNA: TGTGCCAGCCGGACAGGGAGCTCTGGAAACACCATATATTTT
D gene: TRBD1; V gene: TRBV4-2; J gene: TRBJ1-2; clone size: NA; CDR3 protein: CASSQEPYRGLYYGYTF; CDR3 DNA: TGTGCCAGCAGCCAAGAGCCTTACAGGGGACTGTACTATGGCTACACCTTC
D gene: NA; V gene: TRBV29-1; J gene: TRBJ2-2; clone size: few; CDR3 protein: CSVERQGGTGELFF; CDR3 DNA: TGCAGCGTTGAACGCCAGGGTGGTACCGGGGAGCTGTTTTTT
D gene: NA; V gene: TRBV20-1; J gene: TRBJ2-5; clone size: few; CDR3 protein: CSASPFKGQETQYF; CDR3 DNA: TGCAGTGCTAGCCCCTTCAAGGGCCAAGAGACCCAGTACTTC
D gene: NA; V gene: TRBV25-1; J gene: TRBJ1-2; clone size: NA; CDR3 protein: CASSDLDPGYGYTF; CDR3 DNA: TGTGCCAGCAGTGACCTGGACCCGGGCTATGGCTACACCTTC
D gene: NA; V gene: TRBV7-2; J gene: TRBJ2-1; clone size: NA; CDR3 protein: CASSSQQSSYNEQFF; CDR3 DNA: TGTGCCAGCAGCTCCCAGCAGAGCTCCTACAATGAGCAGTTCTTC
D gene: NA; V gene: TRBV24-1; J gene: TRBJ2-7; clone size: many; CDR3 protein: CATGEGAPLYEQYF; CDR3 DNA: TGTGCCACCGGGGAGGGGGCACCCCTTTACGAGCAGTACTTC
D gene: NA; V gene: TRBV6-1; J gene: TRBJ1-1; clone size: many; CDR3 protein: CASSEARYVGNTEAFF; CDR3 DNA: TGTGCCAGCAGTGAAGCGCGATATGTGGGAAACACTGAAGCTTTCTTT
D gene: TRBD2; V gene: TRBV20-1; J gene: TRBJ2-1; clone size: NA; CDR3 protein: CSAWTSGKDEQFF; CDR3 DNA: TGCAGTGCTTGGACTAGCGGGAAGGATGAGCAGTTCTTC
D gene: NA; V gene: TRBV20-1; J gene: TRBJ2-4; clone size: NA; CDR3 protein: CSASAGLRNIQYF; CDR3 DNA: TGCAGTGCTAGTGCCGGACTCCGAAACATTCAGTACTTC
D gene: TRBD2; V gene: TRBV12-3/TRBV12-4; J gene: TRBJ2-3; clone size: few; CDR3 protein: CASSFGGGDYF; CDR3 DNA: TGTGCCAGCAGTTTCGGCGGGGGGGACTATTTT
D gene: NA; V gene: TRBV29-1; J gene: TRBJ2-1; clone size: NA; CDR3 protein: CSVEVREQFF; CDR3 DNA: TGCAGCGTTGAAGTACGTGAGCAGTTCTTC
D gene: NA; V gene: TRBV10-2; J gene: TRBJ2-3; clone size: NA; CDR3 protein: CASSEGQGPYTDTQYF; CDR3 DNA: TGCGCCAGCAGTGAGGGGCAGGGGCCTTACACAGATACGCAGTATTTT
D gene: TRBD1; V gene: TRBV20-1; J gene: TRBJ2-7; clone size: few; CDR3 protein: CSARDSTYEQYF; CDR3 DNA: TGCAGTGCCCGGGACAGTACCTACGAGCAGTACTTC
D gene: NA; V gene: TRBV7-9; J gene: TRBJ1-3; clone size: few; CDR3 protein: CASSLFQSSGNTIYF; CDR3 DNA: TGTGCCAGCAGCTTATTCCAGAGCTCTGGAAACACCATATATTTT
D gene: NA; V gene: TRBV24-1; J gene: TRBJ2-1; clone size: NA; CDR3 protein: CATSPGGLTVNNEQFF; CDR3 DNA: TGTGCCACCAGTCCGGGGGGCTTGACGGTGAACAATGAGCAGTTCTTC
D gene: NA; V gene: TRBV20-1; J gene: TRBJ2-4; clone size: few; CDR3 protein: CSASGELAKNIQYF; CDR3 DNA: TGCAGTGCTAGCGGGGAACTAGCCAAAAACATTCAGTACTTC
D gene: NA; V gene: TRBV28; J gene: TRBJ2-4; clone size: few; CDR3 protein: CASSPGTRLNIQYF; CDR3 DNA: TGTGCCAGCAGTCCGGGGACACGGCTAAACATTCAGTACTTC
D gene: NA; V gene: TRBV6-2/TRBV6-3; J gene: TRBJ1-1; clone size: NA; CDR3 protein: CASQLQGVTEAFF; CDR3 DNA: TGTGCCAGCCAACTGCAGGGTGTCACTGAAGCTTTCTTT
D gene: NA; V gene: TRBV12-3/TRBV12-4; J gene: TRBJ2-5; clone size: NA; CDR3 protein: CASSPSRAGVETQYF; CDR3 DNA: TGTGCCAGCAGTCCCAGCCGGGCAGGTGTGGAGACCCAGTACTTC
D gene: TRBD1; V gene: TRBV7-8; J gene: TRBJ1-1; clone size: NA; CDR3 protein: CASSLAEGAYTEAFF; CDR3 DNA: TGTGCCAGCAGCTTAGCAGAGGGGGCGTATACTGAAGCTTTCTTT
D gene: NA; V gene: TRBV29-1; J gene: TRBJ1-4; clone size: NA; CDR3 protein: CSAEGQGGEKLFF; CDR3 DNA: TGCAGCGCCGAGGGGCAGGGCGGGGAAAAACTGTTTTTT
D gene: NA; V gene: TRBV9; J gene: TRBJ1-5; clone size: few; CDR3 protein: CASSVGGGGGNQPQHF; CDR3 DNA: TGTGCCAGCAGCGTAGGAGGAGGGGGTGGCAATCAGCCCCAGCATTTT
D gene: TRBD2; V gene: TRBV30; J gene: TRBJ2-1; clone size: few; CDR3 protein: CAWSKASGRAPNEQFF; CDR3 DNA: TGTGCCTGGAGTAAGGCTAGCGGGAGGGCTCCTAATGAGCAGTTCTTC
D gene: TRBD1; V gene: TRBV12-3/TRBV12-4; J gene: TRBJ1-2; clone size: few; CDR3 protein: CASSLGTGQIYGYTF; CDR3 DNA: TGTGCCAGCAGCTTAGGGACAGGGCAAATCTATGGCTACACCTTC
D gene: NA; V gene: TRBV11-2; J gene: TRBJ2-1; clone size: NA; CDR3 protein: CASSLDFLGNQQFF; CDR3 DNA: TGTGCCAGCAGCTTAGATTTTCTGGGGAACCAGCAGTTCTTC
D gene: NA; V gene: TRBV3-1; J gene: TRBJ1-1; clone size: few; CDR3 protein: CASSQGDNTEAFF; CDR3 DNA: TGTGCCAGCAGCCAAGGGGACAACACTGAAGCTTTCTTT
D gene: TRBD1; V gene: TRBV12-3/TRBV12-4; J gene: TRBJ1-2; clone size: many; CDR3 protein: CASSLSQGALGYTF; CDR3 DNA: TGTGCCAGCAGTTTATCACAGGGGGCGCTTGGCTACACCTTC